The 29 T cell receptor beta chains listed next were all sequenced from one sample in a study of immune heterogeneity within non-small cell lung tumors. Bulk tumor gDNA, about 630 ng per sample, served as the TCR template. Each primary tumor yielded several biopsies, collected far apart from one another at surgery. Surgery that was curative in intent was performed on patients with untreated, newly diagnosed non-small cell lung cancer. The TCR beta CDR3 region was amplified by multiplex PCR employing 32 V and 13 J primers. TCRdb reprocessed the multiplex PCR reads via MiXCR and lists one record per CDR3 protein. The sample includes about 21,000 distinct CDR3 sequences, 28% of them seen just once. The sample consisted of lung tumor tissue. These receptors were obtained from a man aged 35-49 years with non-small cell lung cancer.

The chain has TRBV7-8 and TRBJ2-1; TRBD2 agrees at 8 bases. The CDR3 runs 16 residues. J gave up 12 bases and V 0 bases, and 13 bases lay outside the gene matches. CDR1 SGHVS and CDR2 FQNEAQ come from the germline V gene. CDR3 loop: CASSLAFGVGREVQFF. The CDR3 DNA follows: TGTGCCAGCAGCTTAGCGTTTGGGGTGGGGCGGGAGGTGCAGTTCTTC.

On this clonotype itself: Because the CDR3 is missing its conserved closing phenylalanine or tryptophan, this is likely a read error. The gene calls are TRBV3-1 and TRBJ1-5, with TRBD1 identical over 11 bases. The length of the CDR3 is 15 residues. Germline lookup yields CDR1 LGHDT and CDR2 YNNKEL (reference sequence). V lost 4 bases to trimming and J lost 6 bases; unmatched junction nucleotides: 5. CDR3 nucleotide sequence: TGTGCCAGCAGCCGGGGGACAGGGGGTGTTCAGCCCCAGCATTCT. Translation: CASSRGTGGVQPQHS.

This clonotype was observed a few times. V is TRBV7-9 and J is TRBJ2-5; D is unclear. V dropped 2 bases and J dropped 0 bases, with 7 bases sitting between them. The CDR3 covers 14 residues. The germline gives CDR1 SEHNR, CDR2 FQNEAQ (reference sequence). CDR3 coding DNA: TGTGCCAGCAGCTTATCCGTAAACCAAGAGACCCAGTACTTC. This codes for CASSLSVNQETQYF. The full variable domain, its missing parts supplied by reference TRBV7-9 and TRBJ2-5, is DTGVSQNPRHKITKRGQNVTFRCDPISEHNRLYWYRQTLGQGPEFLTYFQNEAQLEKSRLLSDRFSAERPKGSFSTLEIQRTEQGDSAMYLCASSLSVNQETQYFGPGTRLLVL.

This clonotype appeared many times. The genes are TRBV10-1 and TRBJ2-7; TRBD2 might be the D (6 bases). This CDR3 is 15 amino acids long. Germline V gene data show CDR1 as WNHNN and CDR2 as SYGVQD (reference sequence). V was shortened by 4 bases and J by 3 bases, with 16 bases between the two germline ends. The CDR3 sequence: CASSVLAAGRYEQYF. CDR3 in DNA: TGCGCCAGCAGTGTTTTGGCGGCGGGACGCTACGAGCAGTACTTC.

In its sample, this clonotype is medium-sized. The rearrangement links TRBV2 to TRBJ1-2; D is ambiguous. The germline V gene has CDR1 SNHLY and CDR2 FYNNEI. Trimming pared 6 bases from V and 6 bases from J, leaving 8 bases between. This CDR3 has 11 amino acids. The CDR3 loop reads CASRGFDGYTF. CDR3 bases: TGTGCCAGCAGGGGGTTCGATGGCTACACCTTC.

This clonotype occurred many times. The chain couples TRBV5-1 to TRBJ1-1; D is possibly TRBD1 (5 bases). This CDR3 spans 14 amino acids. Germline V gene sequence: CDR1 SGHRS, CDR2 YFSETQ. V lost 4 bases and J 4 bases, leaving 14 bases between the germline ends. The CDR3 loop reads CASSALARGTEAFF. In DNA form, the CDR3 reads TGCGCCAGCAGCGCCCTGGCGAGGGGCACTGAAGCTTTCTTT.

This clonotype was seen only a few times. This chain's CDR3 is CASSYSRQGAVDGYTF. For the CDR3, the DNA is TGTGCCAGCAGTTACTCCAGACAGGGGGCGGTGGATGGCTACACCTTC. The chain employs TRBV6-6 and TRBJ1-2, with 10 bases aligning to TRBD1. Trimming removed 0 bases from V and 6 bases from J; junction bases left unmatched: 7. Germline V gene lookup returns CDR1 MNHNY and CDR2 SVGAGI (reference sequence). The CDR3 spans 16 residues.

This clonotype was seen only a few times. This chain links TRBV12-3 or TRBV12-4 with TRBJ1-1; possibly TRBD1 for D (6 bases). The CDR3 loop spans 12 amino acids. Trimming left V 1 base short and J 10 bases short, with 10 bases between. The CDR3 DNA follows: TGTGCCAGCAGTTTAGGGGACACGAGAGCTTTCTTT. Residues: CASSLGDTRAFF.

This clonotype was counted at least ten times. DNA for the CDR3: TGTGCCAGCTCCCCAGCGGGAGAGGGCACAGATACGCAGTATTTT. The encoded protein is CASSPAGEGTDTQYF. The chain employs TRBV18 and TRBJ2-3, with 8 bases identical to TRBD2. V lost 6 bases, J lost 1 base, and 6 bases stayed unmatched. There are 15 residues in the CDR3. Germline loops: CDR1 KGHSH, CDR2 LQKENI.

This clonotype was detected ten times or more. The chain has TRBV7-9 and TRBJ2-1; 8 nucleotides line up with TRBD2. V was clipped by 5 bases and J by 9 bases; unmatched bases: 15. Germline V gene sequence: CDR1 SEHNR, CDR2 FQNEAQ (reference sequence). This CDR3 has 16 residues. In DNA, the CDR3 is TGTGCCAGCAGCCTCAGGAGTAGCGGGAATAATGGTGAGCAGTTCTTC. Protein: CASSLRSSGNNGEQFF.

At least ten counts were recorded for this clonotype. The chain links TRBV7-3 to TRBJ2-1, with D perhaps TRBD2 (7 bases). This CDR3 is built from 13 residues. V lost 2 bases and J lost 8, with 10 bases in between. Germline V gene lookup returns CDR1 SGHTA and CDR2 FQGTGA. For the CDR3, the DNA is TGTGCCAGCAGCTTAGGGGGGGCCGATGAGCAGTTCTTC. Translated: CASSLGGADEQFF.

This clonotype showed up just a few times. The chain carries TRBV5-6 and TRBJ2-7; the D is unclear. The germline V gene has CDR1 SGHDT and CDR2 YYEEEE. V was shortened by 0 bases and J by 7 bases, with 11 bases between the two germline ends. The CDR3 spans 13 residues. In nucleotides, the CDR3 is TGTGCCAGCAGCTTGGACCGTTTGGGGGAGCAGTACTTC. This gives the protein CASSLDRLGEQYF.

As concerns this clonotype: A read error may account for a junction end that differs from germline. CDR3 amino acids: CASILGVGNYGYTF. CDR3 coding DNA: TGTGCCAGCATTTTAGGAGTTGGTAACTATGGCTACACCTTC. The chain is built from TRBV12-3 or TRBV12-4 and TRBJ1-2; the D is unclear. The CDR3 consists of 14 residues.

Turning to this clonotype: This may stem from a read error, because a much larger clone lies one nucleotide away. This sequence joins TRBV6-2 or TRBV6-3 and TRBJ1-1; 7 nucleotides align to TRBD1. The CDR3 spans 13 residues. The germline gives CDR1 MNHEY, CDR2 SVGEGT. After removal of 5 bases from V and 9 bases from J, the junction contained 9 bases not matched to a gene. The CDR3 sequence: CASSPDRDAQAFF. In DNA form, the CDR3 reads TGTGCCAGCAGTCCTGACAGGGATGCTCAAGCTTTCTTT.

This clonotype has a count of ten or more. The chain employs TRBV12-3 or TRBV12-4 and TRBJ2-5; no clear D. The CDR3 is 13 amino acids. Trimming pared 6 bases from V and 5 bases from J, leaving 13 bases between. CDR3 nucleotides: TGTGCCAGCAGCCCATCTACGTGGGAGACCCAGTACTTC. This sequence encodes CASSPSTWETQYF.

This clonotype was recorded many times. V and J are TRBV11-3 and TRBJ2-7, with TRBD1 identical over 11 bases. V dropped 5 bases and J dropped 0; count of bases not matched to a gene: 3. From germline, CDR1 is SGHNT and CDR2 YENEEA. The CDR3 covers 15 residues. The CDR3 DNA reads as TGTGCCAGCAGCGGCGGGACAGGGGGCTCCTACGAGCAGTACTTC. Protein: CASSGGTGGSYEQYF.

The chain couples TRBV29-1 to TRBJ1-5, with a tentative D call TRBD1 (6 bases). Trimming cost V 6 bases and J 6 bases, with 15 bases left between them. This CDR3 comprises 13 residues. Germline V gives CDR1 SQVTM, CDR2 ANQGSEA. The CDR3 DNA reads as TGCAGCGTGTCTTACAGGGACGTTCAGCCCCAGCATTTT. Translating gives CSVSYRDVQPQHF.

Comment on this clonotype: Given a much more abundant clone one base away, this may be a read error. This CDR3 reads CAWTGGMINQPQHF. As DNA, the CDR3 is TGTGCCTGGACTGGGGGAATGATCAATCAGCCCCAGCATTTT. The chain combines TRBV30 with TRBJ1-5; D is possibly TRBD1 (5 bases). V was pared by 4 bases and J by 3 bases, with 13 bases between. The CDR3 consists of 14 residues. Germline V gene sequence: CDR1 GTSNPN, CDR2 SVGIG (reference sequence).

This clonotype has a count of ten or more. V gene TRBV7-2 combines with J gene TRBJ2-3; 7 nucleotides align to TRBD1. The CDR3 has 16 amino acids. Trimming took 4 bases from V and 0 from J; bases not matched to a gene: 7. Germline-derived CDR1 and CDR2 are SGHTA and FQGNSA. CDR3: CASSYTGTASTDTQYF. The CDR3 DNA sequence: TGTGCCAGCAGCTACACTGGGACAGCTAGCACAGATACGCAGTATTTT.

V gene TRBV15 combines with J gene TRBJ2-3; unclear D gene. CDR3 length equals 12 residues. The V and J ends lost 5 bases and 4 bases respectively, with 7 bases between them. Germline V gives CDR1 LNHNV, CDR2 YYDKDF (reference sequence). The CDR3 DNA is TGTGCCACCAGCTTAAACGCAGATACGCAGTATTTT. Protein sequence: CATSLNADTQYF. Full variable domain (rest looked up from reference TRBV15 and TRBJ2-3): DAMVIQNPRYQVTQFGKPVTLSCSQTLNHNVMYWYQQKSSQAPKLLFHYYDKDFNNEADTPDNFQSRRPNTSFCFLDIRSPGLGDTAMYLCATSLNADTQYFGPGTRLTVL.

Only one count was recorded for this clonotype. This may stem from a read error, because a much larger clone lies one nucleotide away. The chain has TRBV10-3 and TRBJ2-7; TRBD1 matches 7 bases. CDR3 length: 14 amino acids. CDR1 and CDR2 (germline): ENHRY, SYGVKD. The CDR3 DNA sequence: TGTGCCGTCAGTGGATACAGGGGCGCCAACGAGCAGTACTTC. This gives the protein CAVSGYRGANEQYF.

CDR3 region: CASSPLLAGLGEQYF. CDR3 sequence (DNA): TGTGCCAGCAGCCCTCTTCTGGCGGGGCTCGGCGAGCAGTACTTC. The V call is TRBV7-2, the J call TRBJ2-7; a possible D gene is TRBD2 (6 bases). The ends were cut back, 5 bases at V and 6 bases at J, with 20 bases in the middle. The V gene's germline CDR1 is SGHTA and CDR2 FQGNSA. The CDR3 is 15 amino acids.

There are a few counts of this clonotype. V usage is TRBV6-5 and J usage is TRBJ1-1; a possible D gene is TRBD1 (6 bases). CDR1 is MNHEY and CDR2 is SVGAGI in the germline V gene. The CDR3 length is 18 residues. With 1 base removed from V and 1 base from J, the gap between germline ends came to 19 bases. CDR3 amino acids: CASSYYAVSGAANTEAFF. DNA for the CDR3: TGTGCCAGCAGTTACTACGCGGTATCGGGGGCTGCGAACACTGAAGCTTTCTTT.

The chain links TRBV29-1 to TRBJ1-2; no firm D call. V was cut by 4 bases and J by 3 bases, with 9 bases left in between. CDR1 is SQVTM and CDR2 is ANQGSEA in the germline V gene. The CDR3 covers 12 residues. The CDR3 here is CSVVGVDYGYTF. The CDR3 coding sequence is TGCAGCGTTGTCGGTGTCGACTATGGCTACACCTTC.

On this clonotype itself: A much larger clone is a single base away; this may be a read error. This sequence joins TRBV20-1 and TRBJ1-2; D is ambiguous. CDR3 length: 15 amino acids. Per germline, CDR1 DFQATT and CDR2 SNEGSKA (reference sequence). DNA for the CDR3: TGCAGTGCCACAGTCGGGCAGGCCGATAACTATGGCTACAACTTC. Its translation: CSATVGQADNYGYNF.

At least ten counts were recorded for this clonotype. The chain couples TRBV9 to TRBJ1-4; 8 bases align to TRBD1. CDR1 is SGDLS, CDR2 YYNGEE, per germline. The CDR3 runs to 15 residues. V lost 3 bases and J lost 6; bases outside the gene matches: 7. CDR3 region: CASSDRTGMDEKLFF. As DNA, the CDR3 is TGTGCCAGCAGCGATAGGACAGGGATGGATGAAAAACTGTTTTTT.

This clonotype occurred many times. The gene calls are TRBV20-1 and TRBJ1-2, with TRBD1 as a possible D gene (6 bases). Germline CDR1 reads DFQATT; CDR2 reads SNEGSKA (reference sequence). The CDR3 extends over 11 amino acids. Trimming removed 7 bases at V and 4 bases at J, with 10 bases between. The CDR3 nucleotides are TGCAGTGTGGAGACAGGCTATGGCTACACCTTC. This sequence encodes CSVETGYGYTF.

On this clonotype: A read error may be the cause here, since a much bigger clone is one base away. This chain uses TRBV20-1 with TRBJ2-1, with 10 bases aligning to TRBD2. Germline loops: CDR1 DFQATT, CDR2 SNEGSKA (reference sequence). V trimming: 6 bases; J trimming: 4 bases; junction bases outside the gene matches: 9. CDR3 size: 15 residues. CDR3 coding DNA: TGCAGTGCCAAGACCGGGACTAGCGTGTACAATGAGCAGTTCTTC. Translation: CSAKTGTSVYNEQFF.

This clonotype was seen ten or more times. The chain is built from TRBV30 and TRBJ2-7; TRBD1 agrees at 9 bases. V was pared by 4 bases and J by 4 bases, with 14 bases of the junction left unmatched. The germline V gene has CDR1 GTSNPN and CDR2 SVGIG (reference sequence). This CDR3 spans 16 amino acids. CDR3: CAWNPSLDRGVYEQYF. The DNA for the CDR3 is TGTGCCTGGAACCCCTCCCTGGACAGGGGCGTATACGAGCAGTACTTC.